The text below deals with one T cell receptor (beta chain). The antigen is not known. The sample originates from a study of cytomegalovirus exposure and HLA in healthy donors. Whole-study results and caveats: As was reported, the classifier diagnosed cytomegalovirus status with high specificity and sensitivity. As confirmed in vitro, a few CMV-associated chains were specific for CMV antigens.

Libraries were prepared by immunoSEQ multiplex PCR; TCRdb keeps only in-frame clonotypes and omits some of them. In the table there are some 80,000 clones, 90% to 97% of which are singletons. The source is a woman aged 18-29 years in good health and CMV-seronegative. The sample comprised PBMCs.

This CDR3 reads CASSFGTGAQYF. The CDR3, as DNA: TGTGCCAGCAGTTTCGGGACAGGGGCGCAGTATTTT. V and J are TRBV27 and TRBJ2-3; TRBD1 matches at 10 bases. The CDR3 spans 12 residues. V lost 3 bases to trimming and J lost 10 bases; unmatched junction nucleotides: 1. From germline, CDR1 is MNHEY and CDR2 SMNVEV (reference sequence).